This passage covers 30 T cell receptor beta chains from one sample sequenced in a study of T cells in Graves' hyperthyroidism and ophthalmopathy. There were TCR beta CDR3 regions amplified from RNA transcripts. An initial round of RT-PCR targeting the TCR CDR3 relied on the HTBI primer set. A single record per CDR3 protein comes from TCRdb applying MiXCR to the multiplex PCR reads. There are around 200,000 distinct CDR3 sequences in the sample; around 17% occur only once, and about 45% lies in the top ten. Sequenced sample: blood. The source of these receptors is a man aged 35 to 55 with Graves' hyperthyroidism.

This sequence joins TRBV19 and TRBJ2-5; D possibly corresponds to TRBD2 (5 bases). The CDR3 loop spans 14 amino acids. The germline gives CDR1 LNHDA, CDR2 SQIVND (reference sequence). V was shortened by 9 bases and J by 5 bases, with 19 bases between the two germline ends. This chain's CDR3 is CASRFSGLGETQYF. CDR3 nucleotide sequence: TGTGCCAGCCGTTTTTCGGGGTTAGGTGAGACCCAGTACTTC.

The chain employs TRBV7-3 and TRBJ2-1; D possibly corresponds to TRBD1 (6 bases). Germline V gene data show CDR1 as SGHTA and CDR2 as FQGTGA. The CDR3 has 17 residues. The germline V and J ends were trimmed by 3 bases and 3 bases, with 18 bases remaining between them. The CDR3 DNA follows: TGTGCCAGCAGCTTGGGGGCCGGGACGGGGATCTACAATGAGCAGTTCTTC. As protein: CASSLGAGTGIYNEQFF.

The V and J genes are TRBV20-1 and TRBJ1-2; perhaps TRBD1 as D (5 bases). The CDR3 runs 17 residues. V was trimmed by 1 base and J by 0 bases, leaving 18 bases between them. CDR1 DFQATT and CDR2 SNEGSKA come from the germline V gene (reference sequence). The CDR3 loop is CSARGLGLGPTNYGYTF. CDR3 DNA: TGCAGTGCTAGAGGCCTGGGGCTGGGACCAACTAACTATGGCTACACCTTC.

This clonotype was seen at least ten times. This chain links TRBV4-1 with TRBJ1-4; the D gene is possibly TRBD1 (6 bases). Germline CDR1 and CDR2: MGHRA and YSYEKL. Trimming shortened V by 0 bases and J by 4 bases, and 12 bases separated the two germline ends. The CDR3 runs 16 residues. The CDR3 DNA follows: TGCGCCAGCAGCCAAGAAGTGGGGGGCGGTAATGAAAAACTGTTTTTT. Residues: CASSQEVGGGNEKLFF.

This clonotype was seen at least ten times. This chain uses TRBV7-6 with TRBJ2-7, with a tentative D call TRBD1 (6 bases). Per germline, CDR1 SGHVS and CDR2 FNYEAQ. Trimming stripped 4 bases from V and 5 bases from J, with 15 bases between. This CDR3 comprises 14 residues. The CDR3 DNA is TGTGCCAGCAGCTCGCCAGACAGGCCCAACGAGCAGTACTTC. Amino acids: CASSSPDRPNEQYF.

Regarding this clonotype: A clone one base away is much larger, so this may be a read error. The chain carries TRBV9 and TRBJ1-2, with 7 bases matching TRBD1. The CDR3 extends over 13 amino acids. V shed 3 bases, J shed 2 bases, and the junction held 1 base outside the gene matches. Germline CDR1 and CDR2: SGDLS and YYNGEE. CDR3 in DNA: TGTGCCAGCAGCGGACAGGGAAACTATGGCTACACCTTC. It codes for CASSGQGNYGYTF.

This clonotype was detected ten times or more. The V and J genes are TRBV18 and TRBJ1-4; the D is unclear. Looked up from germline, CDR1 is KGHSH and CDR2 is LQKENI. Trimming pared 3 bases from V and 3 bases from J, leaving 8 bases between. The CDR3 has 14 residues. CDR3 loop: CASSPQAPNEKLFF. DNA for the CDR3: TGTGCCAGCTCACCCCAGGCCCCTAATGAAAAACTGTTTTTT.

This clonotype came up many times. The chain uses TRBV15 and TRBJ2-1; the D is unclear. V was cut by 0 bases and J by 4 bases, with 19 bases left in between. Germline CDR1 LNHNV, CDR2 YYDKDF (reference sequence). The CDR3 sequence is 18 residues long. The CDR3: CATSRDLGGTTIYNEQFF. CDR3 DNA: TGTGCCACCAGCAGAGATTTAGGCGGAACAACTATATACAATGAGCAGTTCTTC.

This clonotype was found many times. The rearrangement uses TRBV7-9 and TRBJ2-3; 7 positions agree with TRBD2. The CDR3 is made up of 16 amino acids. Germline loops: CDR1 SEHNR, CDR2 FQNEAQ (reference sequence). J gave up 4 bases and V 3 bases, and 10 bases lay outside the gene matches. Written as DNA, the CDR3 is TGTGCCAGCAGCTTTCGACTAGCTGGCGGTGCAGATACGCAGTATTTT. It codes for CASSFRLAGGADTQYF. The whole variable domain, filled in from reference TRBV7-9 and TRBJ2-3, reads DTGVSQNPRHKITKRGQNVTFRCDPISEHNRLYWYRQTLGQGPEFLTYFQNEAQLEKSRLLSDRFSAERPKGSFSTLEIQRTEQGDSAMYLCASSFRLAGGADTQYFGPGTRLTVL.

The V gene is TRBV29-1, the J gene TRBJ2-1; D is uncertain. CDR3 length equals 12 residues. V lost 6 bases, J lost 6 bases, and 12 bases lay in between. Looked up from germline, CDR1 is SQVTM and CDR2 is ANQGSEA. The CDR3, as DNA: TGCAGCGTCGATGGGGTTTCCAATGAGCAGTTCTTC. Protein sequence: CSVDGVSNEQFF.

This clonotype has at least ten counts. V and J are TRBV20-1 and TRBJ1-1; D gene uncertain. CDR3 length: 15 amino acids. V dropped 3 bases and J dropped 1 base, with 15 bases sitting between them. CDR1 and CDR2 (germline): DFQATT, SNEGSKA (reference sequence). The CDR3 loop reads CSARTSPWGNTEAFF. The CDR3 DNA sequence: TGCAGTGCTAGGACGTCTCCGTGGGGGAACACTGAAGCTTTCTTT.

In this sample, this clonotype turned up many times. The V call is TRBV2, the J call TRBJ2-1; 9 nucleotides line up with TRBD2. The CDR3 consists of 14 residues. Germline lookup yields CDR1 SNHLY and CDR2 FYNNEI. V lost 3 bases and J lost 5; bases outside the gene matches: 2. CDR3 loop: CASSDSGGHNEQFF. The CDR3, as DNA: TGTGCCAGCAGTGATAGCGGGGGCCACAATGAGCAGTTCTTC.

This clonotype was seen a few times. Here the CDR3 reads CSAYPGQGSIYGYTF. CDR3 coding DNA: TGCAGTGCTTATCCGGGACAGGGATCTATATATGGCTACACCTTC. The rearrangement uses TRBV20-1 and TRBJ1-2; 9 bases are shared with TRBD1. The germline V gene has CDR1 DFQATT and CDR2 SNEGSKA (reference sequence). This CDR3 region has 15 residues. The J segment lost 5 bases and the V segment lost 5 bases, leaving 12 bases of the junction unmatched.

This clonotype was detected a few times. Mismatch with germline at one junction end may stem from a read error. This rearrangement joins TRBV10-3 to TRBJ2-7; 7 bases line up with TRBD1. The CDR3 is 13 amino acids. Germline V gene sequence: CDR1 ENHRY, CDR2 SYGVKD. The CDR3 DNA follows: TGTGCCACCAGTGAGGGACAGCTCTACGAGCAGTACTTC. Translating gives CATSEGQLYEQYF.

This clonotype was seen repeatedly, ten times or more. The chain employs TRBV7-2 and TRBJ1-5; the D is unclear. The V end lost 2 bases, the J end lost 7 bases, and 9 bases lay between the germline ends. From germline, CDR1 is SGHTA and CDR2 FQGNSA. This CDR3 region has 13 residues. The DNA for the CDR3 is TGTGCCAGCAGCTTACAGCCCCACCAGCCCCAGCATTTT. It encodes CASSLQPHQPQHF. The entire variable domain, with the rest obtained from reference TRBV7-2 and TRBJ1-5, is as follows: GAGVSQSPSNKVTEKGKDVELRCDPISGHTALYWYRQSLGQGLEFLIYFQGNSAPDKSGLPSDRFSAERTGGSVSTLTIQRTQQEDSAVYLCASSLQPHQPQHFGDGTRLSIL.

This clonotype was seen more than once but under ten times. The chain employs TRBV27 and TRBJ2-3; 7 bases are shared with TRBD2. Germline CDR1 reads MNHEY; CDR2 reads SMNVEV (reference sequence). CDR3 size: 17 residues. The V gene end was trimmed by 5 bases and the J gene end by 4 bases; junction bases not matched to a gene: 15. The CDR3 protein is CASSPGISGAGADTQYF. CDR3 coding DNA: TGTGCCAGCAGTCCAGGCATCAGCGGGGCGGGCGCAGATACGCAGTATTTT.

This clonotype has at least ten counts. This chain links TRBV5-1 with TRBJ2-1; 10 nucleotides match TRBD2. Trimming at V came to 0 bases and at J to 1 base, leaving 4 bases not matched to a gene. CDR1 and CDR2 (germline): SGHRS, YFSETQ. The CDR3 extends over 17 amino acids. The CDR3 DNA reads TGCGCCAGCAGCTTGGTGGCTAGCGGGGGTTCCTACAATGAGCAGTTCTTC. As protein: CASSLVASGGSYNEQFF.

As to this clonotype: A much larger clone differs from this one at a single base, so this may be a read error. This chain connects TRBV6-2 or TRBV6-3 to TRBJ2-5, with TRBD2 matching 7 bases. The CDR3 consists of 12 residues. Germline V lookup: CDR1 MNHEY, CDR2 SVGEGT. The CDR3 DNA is TGTGCCAGCGCACAGCTGCGGGAGACCCGGTACTTC. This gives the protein CASAQLRETRYF.

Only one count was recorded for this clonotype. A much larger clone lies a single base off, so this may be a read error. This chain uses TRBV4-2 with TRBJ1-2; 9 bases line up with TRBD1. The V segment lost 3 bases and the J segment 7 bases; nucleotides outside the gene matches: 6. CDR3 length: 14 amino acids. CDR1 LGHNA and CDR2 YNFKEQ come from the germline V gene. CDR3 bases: TGTGCCAGCAGCCACCGGACAGGGGACTGTGGCTACACCTTC. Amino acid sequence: CASSHRTGDCGYTF.

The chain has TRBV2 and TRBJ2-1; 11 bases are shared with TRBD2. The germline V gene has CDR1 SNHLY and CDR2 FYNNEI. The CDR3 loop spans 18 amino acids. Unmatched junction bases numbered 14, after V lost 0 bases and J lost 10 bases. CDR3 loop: CASSEARWGSGRAVEQFF. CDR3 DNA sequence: TGTGCCAGCAGTGAAGCGCGTTGGGGTAGCGGGAGGGCCGTGGAGCAGTTCTTC. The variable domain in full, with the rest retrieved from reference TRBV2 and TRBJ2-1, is EPEVTQTPSHQVTQMGQEVILRCVPISNHLYFYWYRQILGQKVEFLVSFYNNEISEKSEIFDDQFSVERPDGSNFTLKIRSTKLEDSAMYFCASSEARWGSGRAVEQFFGPGTRLTVL.

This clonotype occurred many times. CDR3 in DNA: TGTGCCAGCAGCTTGAGGTTCCAAGAGACCCAGTACTTC. This gives the protein CASSLRFQETQYF. V usage is TRBV7-3 and J usage is TRBJ2-5; D gene uncertain. The CDR3 length is 13 residues. Trimming shortened V by 3 bases and J by 1 base, and 6 bases separated the two germline ends. CDR1 SGHTA and CDR2 FQGTGA come from the germline V gene.

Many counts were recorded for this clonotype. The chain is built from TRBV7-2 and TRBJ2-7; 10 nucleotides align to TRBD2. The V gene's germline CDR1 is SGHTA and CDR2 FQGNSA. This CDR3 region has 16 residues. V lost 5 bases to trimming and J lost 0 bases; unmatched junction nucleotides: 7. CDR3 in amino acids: CASSPRTSGLSYEQYF. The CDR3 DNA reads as TGTGCCAGCAGCCCGAGGACTAGCGGTCTCTCCTACGAGCAGTACTTC.

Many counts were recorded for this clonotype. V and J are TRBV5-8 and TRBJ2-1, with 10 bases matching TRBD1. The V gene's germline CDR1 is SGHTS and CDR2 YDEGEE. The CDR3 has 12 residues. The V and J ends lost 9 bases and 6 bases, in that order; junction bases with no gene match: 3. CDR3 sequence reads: CAIRTGGNEQFF. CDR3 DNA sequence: TGTGCCATACGGACAGGGGGCAATGAGCAGTTCTTC.

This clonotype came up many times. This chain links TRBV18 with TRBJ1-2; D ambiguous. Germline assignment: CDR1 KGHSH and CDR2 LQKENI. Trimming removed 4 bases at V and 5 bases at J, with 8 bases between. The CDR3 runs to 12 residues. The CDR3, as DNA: TGTGCCAGCTCACGGGCAGATTATGGCTACACCTTC. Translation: CASSRADYGYTF. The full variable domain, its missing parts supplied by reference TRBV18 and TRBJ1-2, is NAGVMQNPRHLVRRRGQEARLRCSPMKGHSHVYWYRQLPEEGLKFMVYLQKENIIDESGMPKERFSAEFPKEGPSILRIQQVVRGDSAAYFCASSRADYGYTFGSGTRLTVV.

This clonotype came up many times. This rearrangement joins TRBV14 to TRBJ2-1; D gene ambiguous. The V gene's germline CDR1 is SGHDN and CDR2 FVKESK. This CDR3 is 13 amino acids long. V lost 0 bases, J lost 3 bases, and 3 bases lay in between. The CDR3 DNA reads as TGTGCCAGCAGCCAAGACCTCTACAATGAGCAGTTCTTC. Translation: CASSQDLYNEQFF.

Here the CDR3 reads CSAQDRVPDTQYF. For the CDR3, the DNA is TGCAGTGCCCAGGACAGGGTCCCAGATACGCAGTATTTT. V is TRBV20-1 and J is TRBJ2-3, with 8 bases aligning to TRBD1. V was clipped by 6 bases and J by 4 bases; unmatched bases: 6. The germline gives CDR1 DFQATT, CDR2 SNEGSKA (reference sequence). This CDR3 has 13 residues.

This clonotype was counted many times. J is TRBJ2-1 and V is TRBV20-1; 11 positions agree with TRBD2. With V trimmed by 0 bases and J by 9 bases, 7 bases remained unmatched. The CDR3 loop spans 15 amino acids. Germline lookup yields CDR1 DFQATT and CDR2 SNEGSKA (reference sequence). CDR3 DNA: TGCAGTGCTAGAGAGGCTAGCGGGGGGTACGTTGAGCAGTTCTTC. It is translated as CSAREASGGYVEQFF.

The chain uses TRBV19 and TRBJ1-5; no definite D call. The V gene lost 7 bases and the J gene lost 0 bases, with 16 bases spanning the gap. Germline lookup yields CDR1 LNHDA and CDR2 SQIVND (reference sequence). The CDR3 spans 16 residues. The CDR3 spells CASMADTPYSNQPQHF. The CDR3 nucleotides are TGTGCCAGTATGGCCGATACACCCTATAGCAATCAGCCCCAGCATTTT.

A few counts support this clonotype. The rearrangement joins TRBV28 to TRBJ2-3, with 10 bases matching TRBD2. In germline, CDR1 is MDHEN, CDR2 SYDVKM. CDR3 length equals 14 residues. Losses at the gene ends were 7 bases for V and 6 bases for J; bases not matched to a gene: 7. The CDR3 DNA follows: TGTGCCAGCACCGAGCGGGGGGGGGTGGATACGCAGTATTTT. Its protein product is CASTERGGVDTQYF.

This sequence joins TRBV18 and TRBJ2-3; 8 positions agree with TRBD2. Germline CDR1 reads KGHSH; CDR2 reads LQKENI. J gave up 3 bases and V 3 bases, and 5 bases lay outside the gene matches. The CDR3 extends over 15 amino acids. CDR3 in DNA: TGTGCCAGCTCACCTTTCTCGGGGGGGACAGATACGCAGTATTTT. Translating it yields CASSPFSGGTDTQYF.